This paragraph reports one TCR beta chain. This entry is derived from a study of cytomegalovirus exposure and HLA in healthy donors. Germline assignment: CDR1 LGHNA and CDR2 YSLEER. This CDR3 has 16 amino acids. Trimming left V 1 base short and J 1 base short, with 13 bases between. Primers for the PCR totalled 60 Vbeta and 13 Jbeta. Some clones are missing from TCRdb's copy, which holds only in-frame ones; the method was immunoSEQ multiplex PCR. The sample has about 200,000 clones, around 84% seen once. The V and J genes are TRBV4-3 and TRBJ1-1; D is ambiguous. The clonotype comes from a young woman in good health and CMV-seronegative. The source material was PBMCs. The DNA of the CDR3 is TGCGCCAGCAGCCAAGGCCTAACAGAATCGAACACTGAAGCTTTCTTT. Translating it yields CASSQGLTESNTEAFF.